The present TCR beta chain was sequenced within a study of blood T cells in healthy people across ages. The V segment lost 6 bases and the J segment 6 bases; nucleotides outside the gene matches: 11. This CDR3 is 15 amino acids long. The germline V gene encodes CDR1 MNHEY and CDR2 SVGAGI. Using a J-beta primer mix together with a sample-barcoded 5' primer, a second PCR was run for roughly 7 to 12 cycles. TCRdb re-called the 5' RACE reads through MiXCR, storing one row per CDR3 protein. Among roughly 1,500,000 distinct CDR3 sequences, roughly 40% were seen once, and the ten largest hold approximately 7.9%.

Sequenced input: blood. The receptor was isolated from a woman under 30 in good health. The chain is built from TRBV6-5 and TRBJ1-3; the match to TRBD1 covers 7 bases. CDR3 sequence: CASSQDDRDANTIYF. The DNA of the CDR3 is TGTGCCAGCAGCCAAGACGACAGGGACGCAAACACCATATATTTT.